Presented here are 26 T cell receptor beta chains from one specimen sequenced in a study of cytomegalovirus exposure and HLA in healthy donors. The PCR had 60 Vbeta and 13 Jbeta primers. Here immunoSEQ multiplex PCR was the method, and the copy in TCRdb shows in-frame clones only, minus some. The table records 150,000 to 200,000 clones, around 80% of them present only once. The sample taken for sequencing was PBMCs. The receptors here all came from a man younger than 30 in good health and CMV-seropositive.

The sample holds a few counts of this clone. The genes are TRBV10-3 and TRBJ1-4; 8 bases are a match to TRBD1. Germline CDR1 and CDR2: ENHRY and SYGVKD. This CDR3 comprises 13 residues. J lost 3 bases, V lost 8 bases, and 2 bases had no gene match. The CDR3 region is CAIGTGANEKLFF. CDR3 bases: TGTGCCATCGGGACAGGAGCTAATGAAAAACTGTTTTTT.

In its sample, this clone was seen once. V gene TRBV14 combines with J gene TRBJ2-1, with 14 bases identical to TRBD2. Germline V CDR1 and CDR2: SGHDN, FVKESK. V was pared by 4 bases and J by 0 bases, with 8 bases of the junction left unmatched. There are 19 residues in the CDR3. CDR3 sequence: CASSLLGTSGSSSYNEQFF. CDR3 coding DNA: TGTGCCAGCAGCCTCCTTGGGACTAGCGGGAGTAGCTCCTACAATGAGCAGTTCTTC.

V and J are TRBV11-1 and TRBJ2-3; a weak D match, TRBD2 (5 bases). CDR1 is SGHAT, CDR2 FQDESV, per germline (reference sequence). This CDR3 spans 13 amino acids. Between the trimmed V and J ends, which lost 7 bases and 2 bases, there was a span of 10 bases. CDR3 nucleotide sequence: TGTGCCAGCACCCATAGCGACACAGATACGCAGTATTTT. Its protein is CASTHSDTDTQYF.

This clone was recorded only once. The CDR3 sequence: CASSYRGSLKTYEQYF. CDR3 nucleotides: TGTGCCAGCTCTTATCGGGGGTCCTTAAAGACCTACGAGCAGTACTTC. This chain joins TRBV28 and TRBJ2-7; TRBD2 might be the D (6 bases). CDR3 size: 16 residues. Trimming shortened V by 8 bases and J by 2 bases, and 22 bases separated the two germline ends. Per germline, CDR1 MDHEN and CDR2 SYDVKM.

V gene TRBV29-1 combines with J gene TRBJ1-4, with a weak D call TRBD1 (5 bases). The germline CDR1 and CDR2 sequences are SQVTM and ANQGSEA. Trimming cost V 7 bases and J 4 bases, with 10 bases left between them. This CDR3 comprises 12 residues. CDR3 bases: TGCAGCGCCTTACAGGATAATGAAAAACTGTTTTTT. This translates into CSALQDNEKLFF.

The chain uses TRBV19 and TRBJ2-3, with a weak D call TRBD1 (5 bases). The CDR3 is 14 amino acids. V dropped 3 bases and J dropped 3 bases, with 10 bases sitting between them. Germline V CDR1 and CDR2: LNHDA, SQIVND (reference sequence). In DNA form, the CDR3 reads TGTGCCAGTAGTATTGGCAGGGCGACAGATACGCAGTATTTT. It is translated as CASSIGRATDTQYF.

The chain links TRBV7-6 to TRBJ2-2; the D gene is possibly TRBD2 (5 bases). The CDR3 loop spans 15 amino acids. CDR1 and CDR2 from the germline V gene are SGHVS and FNYEAQ. Trimming took off 1 base at V and 5 bases at J, with 11 bases between the two ends. The CDR3 DNA is TGTGCCAGCAGCTTAGGGTTGAGCGGTACCGGGGAGCTGTTTTTT. Amino acids: CASSLGLSGTGELFF.

The chain uses TRBV6-1 and TRBJ2-5, with D perhaps TRBD1 (6 bases). CDR1 is MNHNS, CDR2 SASEGT, per germline. There are 15 residues in the CDR3. The V end was cut by 6 bases, the J end by 3 bases, with 17 bases between. CDR3 in DNA: TGTGCCAGCAGACACCCGGGACAAAGTAAAGAGACCCAGTACTTC. This translates into CASRHPGQSKETQYF.

This sequence joins TRBV13 and TRBJ2-1; 7 nucleotides match TRBD2. This CDR3 comprises 20 residues. J was trimmed by 3 bases and V by 5 bases; bases with no gene match: 22. In germline, CDR1 is PRHDT, CDR2 FYEKMQ (reference sequence). CDR3 nucleotide sequence: TGTGCCAGCAGCCCCCCGATTGGGCTAGCGGAGGATTCAGTCTACAATGAGCAGTTCTTC. It specifies CASSPPIGLAEDSVYNEQFF.

The rearrangement uses TRBV2 and TRBJ2-1; TRBD1 aligns across 7 bases. Germline CDR1 reads SNHLY; CDR2 reads FYNNEI. Losses at the gene ends were 7 bases for V and 0 bases for J; bases not matched to a gene: 6. This CDR3 is 15 amino acids long. The CDR3 spells CASTSGTVSYNEQFF. DNA of the CDR3: TGTGCCAGCACCTCCGGGACAGTCTCCTACAATGAGCAGTTCTTC.

This clone appeared a few times. The J gene is TRBJ1-5, the V gene TRBV6-6, with 10 nucleotides matching TRBD1. V dropped 5 bases and J dropped 2; count of bases not matched to a gene: 3. Germline V gene data show CDR1 as MNHNY and CDR2 as SVGAGI (reference sequence). The CDR3 extends over 15 amino acids. The CDR3 DNA sequence: TGTGCCAGCAGTACCGGACAGGGGGGCAATCAGCCCCAGCATTTT. Its translation is CASSTGQGGNQPQHF.

The CDR3 region is CASSMLLPSTDTQYF. In DNA form, the CDR3 reads TGTGCCAGCAGCATGCTCCTACCAAGCACAGATACGCAGTATTTT. The chain links TRBV28 to TRBJ2-3; no firm D call. V was clipped by 6 bases and J by 0 bases, with 13 bases between them. The CDR3 extends over 15 amino acids. Germline V gene data show CDR1 as MDHEN and CDR2 as SYDVKM.

This sequence joins TRBV27 and TRBJ2-7, with TRBD2 matching over 8 bases. The CDR3 runs to 14 residues. Losses at the gene ends were 6 bases for V and 4 bases for J; bases not matched to a gene: 8. Germline loops: CDR1 MNHEY, CDR2 SMNVEV (reference sequence). The CDR3 loop is CASSPTSGSYEQYF. The CDR3 bases are TGTGCCAGCAGCCCGACCAGCGGGAGTTACGAGCAGTACTTC.

The V and J genes are TRBV25-1 and TRBJ1-4; D ambiguous. This CDR3 spans 16 amino acids. Germline V CDR1 and CDR2: MGHDK, SYGVNS. The V end was cut by 2 bases, the J end by 5 bases, with 15 bases between. CDR3 sequence reads: CASSESKAANNEKLFF. For the CDR3, the DNA is TGTGCCAGCAGTGAAAGCAAGGCAGCGAACAATGAAAAACTGTTTTTT.

The chain links TRBV11-2 to TRBJ1-4; 9 bases line up with TRBD1. The CDR3 is 15 amino acids. Germline V gene data show CDR1 as SGHAT and CDR2 as FQNNGV. V lost 5 bases to trimming and J lost 2 bases; unmatched junction nucleotides: 3. CDR3 sequence (DNA): TGTGCCAGCAGCCTGACAGGGGGGACTAATGAAAAACTGTTTTTT. Translating it yields CASSLTGGTNEKLFF.

This clone has only one observation. The V call is TRBV7-9, the J call TRBJ1-5, with 7 nucleotides matching TRBD1. CDR1 is SEHNR and CDR2 is FQNEAQ in the germline V gene (reference sequence). This CDR3 is built from 12 residues. After removal of 2 bases from V and 8 bases from J, the junction contained 0 bases not matched to a gene. CDR3 sequence: CASSLQGEPQHF. CDR3 nucleotide sequence: TGTGCCAGCAGCTTACAGGGGGAGCCCCAGCATTTT.

Only a few counts were recorded for this clone. Other DNA sequences in the sample encode the same CDR3. The rearrangement links TRBV18 to TRBJ1-1, with TRBD1 matching over 7 bases. The CDR3 is 12 residues long. V shed 2 bases and J 8 bases; nucleotides not matched to a gene: 2. Germline V gene lookup returns CDR1 KGHSH and CDR2 LQKENI. The CDR3 here is CASSPLQGEAFF. The CDR3 DNA reads TGTGCCAGCTCACCATTACAGGGGGAAGCTTTCTTT.

The gene calls are TRBV6-4 and TRBJ2-3; 8 bases are shared with TRBD2. The CDR3 sequence is 15 residues long. V shed 4 bases and J 4 bases; nucleotides not matched to a gene: 7. Germline loops: CDR1 MRHNA, CDR2 SNTAGT. CDR3 in amino acids: CASSVTAGGADTQYF. The CDR3 DNA reads as TGTGCCAGCAGTGTAACTGCGGGAGGAGCAGATACGCAGTATTTT.

CDR3 sequence reads: CASSRAGSGTDTQYF. CDR3 nucleotides: TGTGCCAGCAGCCGGGCTGGGAGCGGCACAGATACGCAGTATTTT. The V call is TRBV28, the J call TRBJ2-3, with D maybe TRBD2 (5 bases). V was trimmed by 6 bases and J by 1 base, leaving 14 bases between them. Germline V gene sequence: CDR1 MDHEN, CDR2 SYDVKM. This CDR3 region has 15 residues.

V gene TRBV7-9 combines with J gene TRBJ2-2, with D hard to call. Germline V gene lookup returns CDR1 SEHNR and CDR2 FQNEAQ (reference sequence). V lost 0 bases to trimming and J lost 3 bases, with 8 bases between them. The CDR3 has 15 residues. DNA of the CDR3: TGTGCCAGCAGCTTAGCATCAGGTTACACCGGGGAGCTGTTTTTT. Translated, it gives CASSLASGYTGELFF.

The chain uses TRBV7-2 and TRBJ2-1, with D possibly matching TRBD2 (6 bases). V was trimmed by 6 bases and J by 7 bases, leaving 13 bases between them. The CDR3 contains 13 residues. Germline-derived CDR1 and CDR2 are SGHTA and FQGNSA. The CDR3 region has the DNA TGTGCCAGCAGTGGCGGGGCTAAAAATGAGCAGTTCTTC. Encoded protein: CASSGGAKNEQFF. The full variable domain, completed using reference TRBV7-2 and TRBJ2-1, is GAGVSQSPSNKVTEKGKDVELRCDPISGHTALYWYRQSLGQGLEFLIYFQGNSAPDKSGLPSDRFSAERTGGSVSTLTIQRTQQEDSAVYLCASSGGAKNEQFFGPGTRLTVL.

The chain employs TRBV28 and TRBJ2-1; 9 bases map to TRBD2. Germline V lookup: CDR1 MDHEN, CDR2 SYDVKM. This CDR3 spans 16 amino acids. V shed 4 bases and J 4 bases; nucleotides not matched to a gene: 8. The CDR3 DNA is TGTGCCAGCAGTTCCGTCCGACTAGCGGAGTACAATGAGCAGTTCTTC. Translating it yields CASSSVRLAEYNEQFF.

The chain couples TRBV5-4 to TRBJ2-1, with a possible D match to TRBD2 (6 bases). V was clipped by 7 bases and J by 7 bases, with 15 bases between them. Germline V gene sequence: CDR1 SGHNT, CDR2 YYREEE (reference sequence). This CDR3 is 13 amino acids long. This CDR3 reads CASRDLWVNEQFF. The CDR3 coding sequence is TGTGCCAGCCGGGACTTATGGGTGAATGAGCAGTTCTTC.

The chain recombines TRBV19 with TRBJ1-2; 7 nucleotides align to TRBD1. V was pared by 6 bases and J by 4 bases, with 5 bases of the junction left unmatched. The germline V gene has CDR1 LNHDA and CDR2 SQIVND (reference sequence). CDR3 length: 13 amino acids. CDR3 sequence (DNA): TGTGCCAGTAGACAGGGGCCCTTCTATGGCTACACCTTC. The encoded protein is CASRQGPFYGYTF.

This rearrangement joins TRBV18 to TRBJ1-2, with 8 bases fitting TRBD1. CDR3 length: 14 residues. Unmatched junction bases numbered 5, after V lost 2 bases and J lost 6 bases. Germline values: CDR1 KGHSH, CDR2 LQKENI. CDR3 DNA sequence: TGTGCCAGCTCACCAGAGACCAGGGGGCATGGCTACACCTTC. Protein: CASSPETRGHGYTF.

CDR3 DNA: TGTGCCAGCAGCCCCTCCCCCGCGGGACCCTACGAGCAGTACTTC. This translates into CASSPSPAGPYEQYF. The chain has TRBV6-5 and TRBJ2-7; D might be TRBD2 (6 bases). The CDR3 length is 15 residues. Germline values: CDR1 MNHEY, CDR2 SVGAGI. Trimming pared 6 bases from V and 2 bases from J, leaving 17 bases between.